The 6 T cell receptor beta chains presented below share a single source sample, sequenced in a study of T-cell reconstitution after alpha-beta-depleted transplantation in children. Using unique molecular identifiers, the investigators prepared the TCRbeta library. TCRdb reanalysed the PCR reads using MiXCR and keeps one entry per CDR3 protein. The data hold fewer than 500,000 distinct CDR3 sequences, with 43% observed a single time. This specimen was PBMCs, taken before TCRalphabeta/CD19-depleted stem cell transplant. The receptors originated from a girl aged 2-10 years with aplastic anemia, due to receive a stem cell transplant.

This sequence joins TRBV5-1 and TRBJ2-1, with 7 bases lining up with TRBD1. CDR3 length equals 14 residues. Looked up from germline, CDR1 is SGHRS and CDR2 is YFSETQ. V lost 0 bases to trimming and J lost 7 bases; unmatched junction nucleotides: 4. The CDR3 DNA is TGCGCCAGCAGCTTGGTGACAGGGTTAAATGAGCAGTTCTTC. Translation gives CASSLVTGLNEQFF.

The J gene is TRBJ2-7, the V gene TRBV5-4; 13 bases line up with TRBD2. The germline V gene encodes CDR1 SGHNT and CDR2 YYREEE (reference sequence). V was clipped by 1 base and J by 3 bases; unmatched bases: 13. The CDR3 extends over 19 amino acids. The CDR3 loop is CASSLNWELAGGPLYEQYF. CDR3 sequence (DNA): TGTGCCAGCAGCTTGAACTGGGAACTAGCGGGAGGGCCTCTCTACGAGCAGTACTTC.

The chain couples TRBV4-1 to TRBJ2-1; TRBD1 matches at 9 bases. Per the germline V gene, CDR1 is MGHRA and CDR2 is YSYEKL. The J segment lost 6 bases and the V segment lost 1 base, leaving 13 bases of the junction unmatched. CDR3 length: 18 amino acids. Here the CDR3 DNA reads TGCGCCAGCAGCCAAGGGCTATTAGGACAGGGGAAGGGCAATGAGCAGTTCTTC. This encodes CASSQGLLGQGKGNEQFF.

The V gene is TRBV2, the J gene TRBJ1-1; TRBD1 matches at 8 bases. Germline V gene data show CDR1 as SNHLY and CDR2 as FYNNEI. The junction had 8 bases not matched to a gene; V was cut back by 9 bases and J by 5 bases. This CDR3 has 13 residues. As DNA, the CDR3 is TGTGCCAGATCCAGGGGGCGCGGGACTGAAGCTTTCTTT. Translated, it gives CARSRGRGTEAFF.

This clonotype was observed many times. This chain uses TRBV4-2 with TRBJ1-2; tentatively, D is TRBD1 (5 bases). In germline, CDR1 is LGHNA, CDR2 YNFKEQ. The V end lost 1 base, the J end lost 0 bases, and 12 bases lay between the germline ends. The CDR3 is 16 amino acids. The CDR3 spells CASSQGGGRPNYGYTF. In DNA, the CDR3 is TGTGCCAGCAGCCAAGGGGGCGGCAGACCTAACTATGGCTACACCTTC.

In this sample, this clonotype turned up many times. The chain has TRBV12-5 and TRBJ1-3, with D possibly TRBD1 on 6 matching bases. Looked up from germline, CDR1 is LGHNT and CDR2 is FRNRAP. This CDR3 contains 15 residues. Trimming shortened V by 6 bases and J by 0 bases, and 12 bases separated the two germline ends. The chain's CDR3 is CASGRDTFSGNTIYF. In DNA form, the CDR3 reads TGTGCTAGTGGCCGGGACACCTTCTCTGGAAACACCATATATTTT.